A selection of T cell receptor beta chains follows, all from one sample in a study of T cell responses to AZD1222 COVID-19 vaccine. The data were produced by immunoSEQ multiplex PCR, yet TCRdb's version contains in-frame clones alone and is incomplete. Of about 150,000 clones listed, 90% to 95% are singletons. The sample was peripheral blood, taken 28 days after the second AZD1222 dose. The origin of the receptors is an adult who received the AZD1222 COVID-19 vaccine. Both conserved end residues are trimmed from each CDR3. Not every row has a clone size; where given, it reads once, few, many or a size class.

v_call,clone_size,cdr3_aa
TRBV9,-,ASSVGAVTEAF
TRBV28,-,ASSLDSGRPIAKNIQY
TRBV12-3/TRBV12-4,-,ASRARGAYEQY
TRBV29-1,-,SGERASGYT
TRBV6-1,-,ASSAPLGAGKIVAF
TRBV6-5,-,ASSYLGTAIYEQY
TRBV19,-,ASTATSVVGGELF
TRBV12-5,-,ASGLVRVGPMNTEAF
TRBV25-1,-,ASSEFGGLNSPLH
TRBV28,-,ASSSYTLGQGGNEQY
TRBV6-1,-,ASSEVTGGTYEQY
TRBV19,once,ASRMGHLKRQPQH
TRBV5-1,-,ASSLGGGTGEKLF